These T cell receptor beta chains were read from a single sample in a study of cytomegalovirus exposure and HLA in healthy donors. TCRdb's table, derived via immunoSEQ multiplex PCR, lists solely in-frame clones and lacks some. The data contain about 140,000 clones, about 80% of them singletons. The sequenced material came from PBMCs. The receptors were gathered from a man aged 30 to 45 in good health and CMV-seronegative. CDR3s include the opening cysteine and the closing phenylalanine or tryptophan. The D gene is left open where the match is weak. Size values are once, few and many counts, or a class for expanded clones, and some rows have none.

V	D	J	size	CDR3	DNA
TRBV6-4	TRBD2	TRBJ2-3	.	CASSEIAGGQDTQYF	TGTGCCAGCAGTGAGATAGCGGGAGGGCAAGATACGCAGTATTTT
TRBV7-9	TRBD1	TRBJ2-2	.	CASSPGTGPRGELFF	TGTGCCAGCAGCCCCGGGACAGGTCCGCGAGGGGAGCTGTTTTTT
TRBV11-3	TRBD1	TRBJ1-1	.	CASSPGQGSTEAFF	TGTGCCAGCAGCCCCGGACAGGGGAGCACTGAAGCTTTCTTT
TRBV5-1	TRBD2	TRBJ2-3	.	CASTSLAGATDTQYF	TGCGCCAGCACCTCACTAGCGGGAGCCACAGATACGCAGTATTTT
TRBV30	TRBD1	TRBJ1-4	.	CAWSVRQGANEKLFF	TGTGCCTGGAGTGTACGGCAGGGGGCGAATGAAAAACTGTTTTTT
TRBV9	.	TRBJ2-7	.	CASSATRGEQYF	TGTGCCAGCAGCGCCACTCGGGGCGAGCAGTACTTC
TRBV5-4	.	TRBJ2-7	.	CASSLGQGPLTYEQYF	TGTGCCAGCAGCTTGGGGCAGGGCCCCTTAACCTACGAGCAGTACTTC
TRBV7-6	.	TRBJ2-1	.	CASSRLEYNEQFF	TGTGCCAGCAGCCGGTTAGAGTACAATGAGCAGTTCTTC
TRBV11-3	.	TRBJ2-5	.	CASSSSVQETQYF	TGTGCCAGCAGCTCTAGCGTTCAAGAGACCCAGTACTTC
TRBV7-6	.	TRBJ2-7	.	CASSPTTFYEQYF	TGTGCCAGCAGCCCCACTACCTTCTACGAGCAGTACTTC
TRBV27	TRBD1	TRBJ2-7	once	CASNPGTGISYEQYF	TGTGCCAGCAACCCCGGGACAGGAATCTCCTACGAGCAGTACTTC
TRBV29-1	.	TRBJ2-7	.	CSVLVRSSYEQYF	TGCAGCGTTCTGGTGCGGTCCTCCTACGAGCAGTACTTC
TRBV14	.	TRBJ2-5	.	CASSQDLEETQYF	TGTGCCAGCAGCCAAGATTTGGAGGAGACCCAGTACTTC
TRBV11-3	.	TRBJ2-1	.	CASSSPGDNEQFF	TGTGCCAGCAGCTCGCCGGGGGACAATGAGCAGTTCTTC
TRBV27	.	TRBJ2-4	.	CASSSLGGNIQYF	TGTGCCAGCAGTTCCCTAGGGGGAAACATTCAGTACTTC
TRBV6-5	.	TRBJ2-5	.	CASSYSMVRETQYF	TGTGCCAGCAGTTACTCGATGGTGCGCGAGACCCAGTACTTC
TRBV10-3	TRBD1	TRBJ1-2	.	CAISEPPGQGEGYTF	TGTGCCATCAGTGAGCCCCCGGGACAGGGTGAGGGCTACACCTTC
TRBV28	TRBD2	TRBJ2-5	once	CAHAGVVETQYF	TGTGCTCACGCGGGAGTCGTGGAGACCCAGTACTTC
TRBV28	TRBD2	TRBJ2-1	.	CASSQTSGGNEQFF	TGTGCCAGCAGTCAGACTAGCGGTGGAAATGAGCAGTTCTTC
TRBV7-6	TRBD1	TRBJ1-6	once	CASSSGQGIVNSPLHF	TGTGCCAGCAGCTCGGGACAGGGAATTGTGAATTCACCCCTCCACTTT
TRBV4-1	TRBD1	TRBJ1-2	.	CASSQTTGQGYGYTF	TGCGCCAGCAGCCAGACGACGGGACAGGGCTATGGCTACACCTTC
TRBV30	TRBD2	TRBJ2-1	.	CAWSVKASGRKYLYNEQFF	TGTGCCTGGAGTGTTAAGGCTAGCGGCCGGAAGTATCTCTACAATGAGCAGTTCTTC
TRBV6-1	.	TRBJ2-3	.	CASILSTGTDTQYF	TGTGCCAGCATTCTTTCGACGGGGACAGATACGCAGTATTTT
TRBV18	.	TRBJ1-4	.	CASSRRATNNEKLFF	TGTGCCAGCTCAAGGCGGGCGACGAATAATGAAAAACTGTTTTTT
TRBV20-1	.	TRBJ1-1	.	CSATRGGEAFF	TGCAGTGCTACCCGGGGGGGTGAAGCTTTCTTT
TRBV19	.	TRBJ1-1	.	CASIQGNTEAFF	TGTGCCAGTATACAGGGGAACACTGAAGCTTTCTTT
TRBV28	.	TRBJ1-1	once	CASRNGEVVTEAFF	TGTGCCAGCAGGAACGGGGAGGTGGTCACTGAAGCTTTCTTT
TRBV6-5	.	TRBJ2-7	.	CASSYSDRTYEQYF	TGTGCCAGCAGTTACTCAGACAGGACCTACGAGCAGTACTTC
TRBV28	TRBD2	TRBJ2-1	.	CASPQLAGVNEQFF	TGTGCCAGCCCGCAGCTAGCGGGAGTCAATGAGCAGTTCTTC
TRBV5-6	.	TRBJ2-7	few	CASSRSQGWYEQYF	TGTGCCAGCAGCCGCTCCCAGGGGTGGTACGAGCAGTACTTC
TRBV28	TRBD2	TRBJ2-1	.	CASSTLTSAHYNEQFF	TGTGCCAGCAGCACCTTGACTAGCGCCCATTACAATGAGCAGTTCTTC
TRBV19	.	TRBJ1-5	.	CASSPGLSQPQHF	TGTGCCAGTAGTCCAGGGTTGTCTCAGCCCCAGCATTTT
TRBV28	.	TRBJ1-1	few	CASSFISRNTEAFF	TGTGCCAGCAGTTTCATCTCGAGGAACACTGAAGCTTTCTTT
TRBV5-1	TRBD2	TRBJ2-3	few	CASSLRTSGSLNTQYF	TGCGCCAGCAGCTTAAGGACTAGCGGGAGTCTGAATACGCAGTATTTT
TRBV6-5	.	TRBJ2-7	.	CASSYSISEPYEQYF	TGTGCCAGCAGTTACTCGATTAGCGAGCCCTACGAGCAGTACTTC
TRBV14	.	TRBJ2-7	.	CASSQVGGPGGKEQYF	TGTGCCAGCAGCCAAGTGGGAGGACCGGGGGGCAAGGAGCAGTACTTC
TRBV30	.	TRBJ1-3	.	CAWSGPGNTIYF	TGTGCCTGGAGTGGACCCGGGAACACCATATATTTT